Each of the 5 T cell receptor beta chains below was sequenced from the same sample in a study of blood T cell repertoires in COVID-19. The method was immunoSEQ multiplex PCR; TCRdb's version includes in-frame clones alone and lacks a portion of them. The sample includes around 170,000 clones, roughly four fifths of them seen just once. The sample comprised peripheral blood. Receptors were obtained from a woman aged 40 to 50 with acute or convalescent COVID-19.

This chain uses TRBV6-5 with TRBJ1-4; 12 bases line up with TRBD1. This CDR3 has 16 amino acids. The V gene end was trimmed by 2 bases and the J gene end by 6 bases; junction bases not matched to a gene: 4. The germline gives CDR1 MNHEY, CDR2 SVGAGI. The CDR3 protein is CASSYRGQGAYEKLFF. The DNA for the CDR3 is TGTGCCAGCAGTTACCGGGGACAGGGGGCGTATGAAAAACTGTTTTTT.

V is TRBV19 and J is TRBJ2-3, with D unresolved. V was shortened by 2 bases and J by 0 bases, with 12 bases between the two germline ends. CDR1 and CDR2 (germline): LNHDA, SQIVND (reference sequence). The CDR3 has 16 amino acids. CDR3 bases: TGTGCCAGTAGTATACGGAGCGTCCCTAGCACAGATACGCAGTATTTT. Translation gives CASSIRSVPSTDTQYF.

The J gene is TRBJ2-5, the V gene TRBV6-5, with 9 positions matching TRBD2. This CDR3 is built from 14 residues. Germline CDR1 is MNHEY and CDR2 is SVGAGI. The V and J ends lost 6 bases and 4 bases, in that order; junction bases with no gene match: 6. In nucleotides, the CDR3 is TGTGCCAGCAGGGCGCGGGAGGGCCGAGAGACCCAGTACTTC. It codes for CASRAREGRETQYF.

This clone has only a few counts. The rearrangement links TRBV6-4 to TRBJ2-2; 13 nucleotides match TRBD2. This CDR3 is built from 15 residues. V lost 4 bases and J lost 4; bases outside the gene matches: 0. The germline V gene encodes CDR1 MRHNA and CDR2 SNTAGT. CDR3 loop: CASSGTSGSTGELFF. In DNA, the CDR3 is TGTGCCAGCAGTGGGACTAGCGGGAGCACCGGGGAGCTGTTTTTT.

The chain employs TRBV12-3 or TRBV12-4 and TRBJ2-1; D uncertain. The CDR3 length is 13 residues. Trimming removed 3 bases at V and 4 bases at J, with 7 bases between. CDR3 in amino acids: CASSLARYNEQFF. The CDR3 DNA sequence: TGTGCCAGCAGTTTGGCCAGATACAATGAGCAGTTCTTC.